Listed below are T cell receptor beta chains from one sample, sequenced in a study of blood T cell repertoires in COVID-19. Sequenced by immunoSEQ multiplex PCR; TCRdb stores in-frame clones only, minus some. This table holds 150,000 to 200,000 clones, around 80% found once. The material sequenced was peripheral blood. These receptors were obtained from a man aged 55 to 70 with acute or convalescent COVID-19. The CDR3 runs from the conserved cysteine through the conserved F or W. The D gene is left open where the match is weak. The listing skips clone size in some rows; elsewhere it reads once, few, many or a size class.

CDR3nt: TGTGCCAGCAGTGATTGGGACTTAAATGAAAAACTGTTTTTT; CDR3aa: CASSDWDLNEKLFF; d_gene: -; v_gene: TRBV25-1; abundance: -; j_gene: TRBJ1-4
CDR3nt: TGTGCCAGCAGCGTATCCCAGAAGCAAGAGACCCAGTACTTC; CDR3aa: CASSVSQKQETQYF; d_gene: -; v_gene: TRBV9; abundance: -; j_gene: TRBJ2-5
CDR3nt: TGTGCCAGCAGCAGGTATAGCGGGAGGCCCGTCAATGAGCAGTTCTTC; CDR3aa: CASSRYSGRPVNEQFF; d_gene: -; v_gene: TRBV21-1; abundance: once; j_gene: TRBJ2-1
CDR3nt: TGTGCCATCAGTGAGTCTTGGGACAGGGGAAGCAATCAGCCCCAGCATTTT; CDR3aa: CAISESWDRGSNQPQHF; d_gene: TRBD1; v_gene: TRBV10-3; abundance: few; j_gene: TRBJ1-5
CDR3nt: TGTGCCAGCAGCGTAGCACAGGGGCATGGCTACACCTTC; CDR3aa: CASSVAQGHGYTF; d_gene: TRBD1; v_gene: TRBV9; abundance: -; j_gene: TRBJ1-2
CDR3nt: TGTGCCAGCAGTGAATTAGCGGGAATAAACACAGATACGCAGTATTTT; CDR3aa: CASSELAGINTDTQYF; d_gene: TRBD2; v_gene: TRBV25-1; abundance: once; j_gene: TRBJ2-3
CDR3nt: TGCGCCAGCAGCTTGGAGGGCAGGGGGGAGGAGACCCAGTACTTC; CDR3aa: CASSLEGRGEETQYF; d_gene: -; v_gene: TRBV5-1; abundance: once; j_gene: TRBJ2-5
CDR3nt: TGCGCCAGCAGCGCCGTCAGTGATGAGCAGTTCTTC; CDR3aa: CASSAVSDEQFF; d_gene: -; v_gene: TRBV5-1; abundance: -; j_gene: TRBJ2-1
CDR3nt: TGCGCCAGCAGCTTGACTAGCGGGAGGGCGTACGAGCAGTACTTC; CDR3aa: CASSLTSGRAYEQYF; d_gene: TRBD2; v_gene: TRBV5-1; abundance: once; j_gene: TRBJ2-7
CDR3nt: TGTGCCAGTAGTTCCCCTCTAGTTACCTACAATGAGCAGTTCTTC; CDR3aa: CASSSPLVTYNEQFF; d_gene: -; v_gene: TRBV19; abundance: -; j_gene: TRBJ2-1
CDR3nt: TGTGCCAGCAGTGACAGGTGGCAGCAGCCCCAGCATTTT; CDR3aa: CASSDRWQQPQHF; d_gene: -; v_gene: TRBV6-1; abundance: -; j_gene: TRBJ1-5
CDR3nt: TGTGCCAGCAGCGTAGATAGCTCCTATAATTCACCCCTCCACTTT; CDR3aa: CASSVDSSYNSPLHF; d_gene: -; v_gene: TRBV9; abundance: many; j_gene: TRBJ1-6
CDR3nt: TGCAGCGACGCTCGGGGGACGAACACTGAAGCTTTCTTT; CDR3aa: CSDARGTNTEAFF; d_gene: -; v_gene: TRBV29-1; abundance: many; j_gene: TRBJ1-1
CDR3nt: TGTGCCAGCAGCCAGCAGGGGGCTGCTCAGCCCCAGCATTTT; CDR3aa: CASSQQGAAQPQHF; d_gene: TRBD1; v_gene: TRBV7-8; abundance: -; j_gene: TRBJ1-5
CDR3nt: TGTGCCAGCTCACCACGGCAGGGCGGTGAAAAACTGTTTTTT; CDR3aa: CASSPRQGGEKLFF; d_gene: -; v_gene: TRBV18; abundance: -; j_gene: TRBJ1-4
CDR3nt: TGTGCCAGCAGCCAAGATCCGGGGATCCCTGGCTACACCTTC; CDR3aa: CASSQDPGIPGYTF; d_gene: -; v_gene: TRBV4-2; abundance: -; j_gene: TRBJ1-2
CDR3nt: TGCGCCAGCAGCCAGTACAGGGGTGCATTTAATTCACCCCTCCACTTT; CDR3aa: CASSQYRGAFNSPLHF; d_gene: TRBD1; v_gene: TRBV4-1; abundance: -; j_gene: TRBJ1-6
CDR3nt: TGTGCCAGCAGCTCGGACCGGGACGGGAGCTCCTACGAGCAGTACTTC; CDR3aa: CASSSDRDGSSYEQYF; d_gene: -; v_gene: TRBV7-9; abundance: -; j_gene: TRBJ2-7
CDR3nt: TGCGCCAGCAGTGAGCCAGATCCCACCTCTGGAAACACCATATATTTT; CDR3aa: CASSEPDPTSGNTIYF; d_gene: -; v_gene: TRBV10-1; abundance: -; j_gene: TRBJ1-3
CDR3nt: TGTGCCACTTCAAGACAGGGAGATAGCACTGAAGCTTTCTTT; CDR3aa: CATSRQGDSTEAFF; d_gene: TRBD1; v_gene: TRBV6-5; abundance: -; j_gene: TRBJ1-1
CDR3nt: TGTGCCTGGAAGGGACTAGCGGGAGTTTATAGGGACACCGGGGAGCTGTTTTTT; CDR3aa: CAWKGLAGVYRDTGELFF; d_gene: TRBD2; v_gene: TRBV30; abundance: -; j_gene: TRBJ2-2
CDR3nt: TGTGCCAGTAGTATAGTCTTGAGGCCCTCCTACGAGCAGTACTTC; CDR3aa: CASSIVLRPSYEQYF; d_gene: -; v_gene: TRBV19; abundance: -; j_gene: TRBJ2-7
CDR3nt: TGCAGCGTAGCAACAGGGAGCCAAGAGACCCAGTACTTC; CDR3aa: CSVATGSQETQYF; d_gene: -; v_gene: TRBV29-1; abundance: -; j_gene: TRBJ2-5
CDR3nt: TGTGCCAGCTCACGAGAGAGGCAGTTCAATCAGCCCCAGCATTTT; CDR3aa: CASSRERQFNQPQHF; d_gene: -; v_gene: TRBV18; abundance: few; j_gene: TRBJ1-5
CDR3nt: TGTGCCAGCAGTGGGGGACTAGCAACCTCCTACGAGCAGTACTTC; CDR3aa: CASSGGLATSYEQYF; d_gene: TRBD2; v_gene: TRBV9; abundance: -; j_gene: TRBJ2-7
CDR3nt: TGTGCCAGCAGCTTAGTGGCTCAGGGAGGTCAGCCCCAGCATTTT; CDR3aa: CASSLVAQGGQPQHF; d_gene: -; v_gene: TRBV7-8; abundance: -; j_gene: TRBJ1-5
CDR3nt: TGCGCCAGCAGCTCGGACGGCGGGAACACAGATACGCAGTATTTT; CDR3aa: CASSSDGGNTDTQYF; d_gene: -; v_gene: TRBV5-1; abundance: -; j_gene: TRBJ2-3
CDR3nt: TGCGCCAGCAGCTCCCGACTAGCGGGACGTACAGATACGCAGTATTTT; CDR3aa: CASSSRLAGRTDTQYF; d_gene: TRBD2; v_gene: TRBV5-1; abundance: -; j_gene: TRBJ2-3
CDR3nt: TGTGCCAGCAGCCACACACAGCTCCTGGGGCACGATGAGCAGTTCTTC; CDR3aa: CASSHTQLLGHDEQFF; d_gene: -; v_gene: TRBV14; abundance: few; j_gene: TRBJ2-1
CDR3nt: TGCGCCAGCAGCCAAGTAGGGGCGGGACTTGAAGCTTTCTTT; CDR3aa: CASSQVGAGLEAFF; d_gene: -; v_gene: TRBV4-3; abundance: few; j_gene: TRBJ1-1
CDR3nt: TGTGCCTGGAGTGTAATAGGAGGTCAGCCCCAGCATTTT; CDR3aa: CAWSVIGGQPQHF; d_gene: -; v_gene: TRBV30; abundance: -; j_gene: TRBJ1-5
CDR3nt: TGTGCCAGCAGTGAACAGGGGAAACGAGAAAAACTGTTTTTT; CDR3aa: CASSEQGKREKLFF; d_gene: -; v_gene: TRBV6-1; abundance: -; j_gene: TRBJ1-4
CDR3nt: TGTGCCAGCAGCCCCCGACAGGGGGCGCCCAATGAGCAGTTCTTC; CDR3aa: CASSPRQGAPNEQFF; d_gene: TRBD1; v_gene: TRBV9; abundance: -; j_gene: TRBJ2-1
CDR3nt: TGTGCCAGCAGCTTAGAGGGACTAGCTACAGATACGCAGTATTTT; CDR3aa: CASSLEGLATDTQYF; d_gene: TRBD2; v_gene: TRBV11-3; abundance: -; j_gene: TRBJ2-3
CDR3nt: TGTGCCAGCAGTTACTTTGCGGGCTCATCCTACGAGCAGTACTTC; CDR3aa: CASSYFAGSSYEQYF; d_gene: -; v_gene: TRBV6-5; abundance: -; j_gene: TRBJ2-7
CDR3nt: TGTGCCAGCAGCGTAGGACAGTCCATGAACACTGAAGCTTTCTTT; CDR3aa: CASSVGQSMNTEAFF; d_gene: -; v_gene: TRBV9; abundance: -; j_gene: TRBJ1-1
CDR3nt: TGTGCCAGCAGCTCAAAACAGGGGGCGATTGGCTACACCTTC; CDR3aa: CASSSKQGAIGYTF; d_gene: TRBD1; v_gene: TRBV7-3; abundance: -; j_gene: TRBJ1-2
CDR3nt: TGCGCCAGCAGCCCAACACTAGCGGGGGGTCGCAATGAGCAGTTCTTC; CDR3aa: CASSPTLAGGRNEQFF; d_gene: TRBD2; v_gene: TRBV4-1; abundance: -; j_gene: TRBJ2-1
CDR3nt: TGTGCCAGCAGTTTAACTCGACTAGCCGAGCAGTACTTC; CDR3aa: CASSLTRLAEQYF; d_gene: TRBD2; v_gene: TRBV27; abundance: -; j_gene: TRBJ2-7
CDR3nt: TGTGCCAGCAGCCTCCAAGAGACCCAGTACTTC; CDR3aa: CASSLQETQYF; d_gene: -; v_gene: TRBV5-6; abundance: -; j_gene: TRBJ2-5
CDR3nt: TGTGCCAGTACAACCAGGGGACAGGACACCGGGGAGCTGTTTTTT; CDR3aa: CASTTRGQDTGELFF; d_gene: TRBD1; v_gene: TRBV19; abundance: once; j_gene: TRBJ2-2
CDR3nt: TGTGCCAGCGGGGGCCCGCTATTGATAGGCGCTGAAGCTTTCTTT; CDR3aa: CASGGPLLIGAEAFF; d_gene: -; v_gene: TRBV6-5; abundance: -; j_gene: TRBJ1-1
CDR3nt: TGCGCCAGCAGCTTGAGTTCCGGTAACACTGAAGCTTTCTTT; CDR3aa: CASSLSSGNTEAFF; d_gene: -; v_gene: TRBV5-1; abundance: -; j_gene: TRBJ1-1
CDR3nt: TGCGCCAGCAGCTCTTCCTACAGGGGCGGAAACACTGAAGCTTTCTTT; CDR3aa: CASSSSYRGGNTEAFF; d_gene: TRBD1; v_gene: TRBV5-1; abundance: -; j_gene: TRBJ1-1
CDR3nt: TGTGCCAGCAGTTACCCGGCAGGGGGCGGCACTGAAGCTTTCTTT; CDR3aa: CASSYPAGGGTEAFF; d_gene: TRBD1; v_gene: TRBV6-6; abundance: -; j_gene: TRBJ1-1
CDR3nt: TGTGCCAGCAGTCGCGTGTCAGATACGCAGTATTTT; CDR3aa: CASSRVSDTQYF; d_gene: -; v_gene: TRBV6-6; abundance: -; j_gene: TRBJ2-3
CDR3nt: TGTGCCACCAGCAGAGGCCATAACTGGGGGGGATATGAAAAACTGTTTTTT; CDR3aa: CATSRGHNWGGYEKLFF; d_gene: -; v_gene: TRBV15; abundance: few; j_gene: TRBJ1-4
CDR3nt: TGCGCCAGCAGCATAGGACTAGCGGGAGGGCAAGATACGCAGTATTTT; CDR3aa: CASSIGLAGGQDTQYF; d_gene: TRBD2; v_gene: TRBV5-1; abundance: -; j_gene: TRBJ2-3
CDR3nt: TGTGCCAGTAAAGGAGGAAGCACCATATATTTT; CDR3aa: CASKGGSTIYF; d_gene: -; v_gene: TRBV19; abundance: -; j_gene: TRBJ1-3
CDR3nt: TGTGCCAGCAGCCCTCGACAGGGGCGCACCACAGATACGCAGTATTTT; CDR3aa: CASSPRQGRTTDTQYF; d_gene: TRBD1; v_gene: TRBV7-3; abundance: once; j_gene: TRBJ2-3
CDR3nt: TGTGCCACCAGTGATTTTGAGCCAGGCGAGACCCAGTACTTC; CDR3aa: CATSDFEPGETQYF; d_gene: -; v_gene: TRBV24-1; abundance: -; j_gene: TRBJ2-5
CDR3nt: TGTGCCAGCAGTCTAACTAGCGGGGGGGCCGAACAGTACTTC; CDR3aa: CASSLTSGGAEQYF; d_gene: TRBD2; v_gene: TRBV5-4; abundance: -; j_gene: TRBJ2-7
CDR3nt: TGCGCCAGCAGCCCGGGACTAGCGAGGAATGAGCAGTTCTTC; CDR3aa: CASSPGLARNEQFF; d_gene: TRBD2; v_gene: TRBV4-3; abundance: -; j_gene: TRBJ2-1
CDR3nt: TGTGCCAGCAGCTTAGGAGGGACTAGCGTCTACAATGAGCAGTTCTTC; CDR3aa: CASSLGGTSVYNEQFF; d_gene: TRBD2; v_gene: TRBV11-3; abundance: once; j_gene: TRBJ2-1
CDR3nt: TGTGCCAGCAGCACGGGACAGGGGTATGGCTACACCTTC; CDR3aa: CASSTGQGYGYTF; d_gene: TRBD1; v_gene: TRBV5-4; abundance: once; j_gene: TRBJ1-2
CDR3nt: TGTGCCAGCTCACCAGGGCGGGGAGTAGAGGCACTTGAGCAGTTCTTC; CDR3aa: CASSPGRGVEALEQFF; d_gene: -; v_gene: TRBV18; abundance: once; j_gene: TRBJ2-1
CDR3nt: TGCGCCAGCAGCCAAATCGGGGGGCAGAGAGAAAAACTGTTTTTT; CDR3aa: CASSQIGGQREKLFF; d_gene: -; v_gene: TRBV4-3; abundance: -; j_gene: TRBJ1-4
CDR3nt: TGTGCCACCAGCAGAGATAGCCGGGGAGGGACATATCTGTTTTTT; CDR3aa: CATSRDSRGGTYLFF; d_gene: -; v_gene: TRBV15; abundance: -; j_gene: TRBJ1-4